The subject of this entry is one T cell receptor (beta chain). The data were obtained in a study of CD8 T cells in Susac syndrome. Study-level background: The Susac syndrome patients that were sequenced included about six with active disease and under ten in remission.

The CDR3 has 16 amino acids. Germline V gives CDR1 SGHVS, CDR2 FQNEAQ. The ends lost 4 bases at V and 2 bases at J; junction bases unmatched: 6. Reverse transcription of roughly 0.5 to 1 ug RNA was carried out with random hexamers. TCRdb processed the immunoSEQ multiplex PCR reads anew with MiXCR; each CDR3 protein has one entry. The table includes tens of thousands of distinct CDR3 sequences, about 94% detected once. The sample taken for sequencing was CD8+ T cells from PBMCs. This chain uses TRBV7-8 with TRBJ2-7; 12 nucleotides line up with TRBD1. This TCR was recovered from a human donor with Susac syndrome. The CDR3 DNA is TGTGCCAGCAGCTGGGACAGGGGGCCGGGAACCTACGAGCAGTACTTC. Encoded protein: CASSWDRGPGTYEQYF. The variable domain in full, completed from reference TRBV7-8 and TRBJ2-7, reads GAGVSQSPRYKVAKRGQDVALRCDPISGHVSLFWYQQALGQGPEFLTYFQNEAQLDKSGLPSDRFFAERPEGSVSTLKIQRTQQEDSAVYLCASSWDRGPGTYEQYFGPGTRLTVT.